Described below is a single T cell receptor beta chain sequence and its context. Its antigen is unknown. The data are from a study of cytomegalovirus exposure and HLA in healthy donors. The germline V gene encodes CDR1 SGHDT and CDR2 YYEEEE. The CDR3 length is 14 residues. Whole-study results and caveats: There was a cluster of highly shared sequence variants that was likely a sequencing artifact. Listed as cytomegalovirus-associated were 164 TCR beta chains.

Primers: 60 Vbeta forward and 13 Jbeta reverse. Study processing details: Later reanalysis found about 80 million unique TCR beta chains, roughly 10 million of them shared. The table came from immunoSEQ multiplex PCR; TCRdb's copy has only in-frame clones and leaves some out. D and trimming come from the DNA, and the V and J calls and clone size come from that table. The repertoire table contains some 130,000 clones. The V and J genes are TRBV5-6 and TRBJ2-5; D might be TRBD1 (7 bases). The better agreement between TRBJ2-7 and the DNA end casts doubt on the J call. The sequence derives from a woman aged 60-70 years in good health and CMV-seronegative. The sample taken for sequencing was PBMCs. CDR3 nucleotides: TGTGCCAGCAGCGGAGGGACAGTAACCTACGAGCAGTACTTC. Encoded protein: CASSGGTVTYEQYF.